The clone carrying this TCR beta chain was detected many times. Its antigen is as yet unknown. This entry is derived from a study of response to subunit inactivated influenza vaccine. Overall study findings and caveats: Authors suggested few new T cells are recruited by each seasonal influenza vaccination.

The CDR3 totals 15 residues. Trimming removed 4 bases from V and 0 bases from J, with 9 bases in between. CDR1 is ENHRY, CDR2 SYGVKD, per germline. TCRdb analysed the RT-PCR reads with MiXCR anew, one entry per CDR3 protein. The profile shows hundreds of thousands of distinct CDR3 sequences, about 14% of them singletons. The clonotype comes from a man between 50 and 59 years old who received an inactivated influenza vaccine. The sequencing used PBMCs from blood, collected 14 to 15 days before vaccination. The chain is built from TRBV10-3 and TRBJ2-2; perhaps TRBD1 as D (5 bases). In nucleotides, the CDR3 is TGTGCCATCAGTGTCACAGGAACGAACACCGGGGAGCTGTTTTTT. Translating gives CAISVTGTNTGELFF.